The entry below gives a single T cell receptor beta chain sequence along with its context. Per the study methods: It was from reference gene primer amplification that nucleated cell counts were estimated. Generated by immunoSEQ multiplex PCR, the TCRdb table keeps only in-frame clones and is missing some. V and J calls and clone size are those listed in that table; D and trimming were worked out from the DNA. The profile shows about 270,000 clones, 90% of them singletons. These data are taken from a study of blood T cell repertoires in COVID-19. Overall study context: Nucleic acid was either cDNA or gDNA, and it came from T cells, B-cell-depleted T cells, or PBMCs.

Assignments of participants to cohorts depended upon their own reported clinical history. The CDR3 is made up of 12 amino acids. Germline-derived CDR1 and CDR2 are SEHNR and FQNEAQ (reference sequence). Trimming left V 8 bases short and J 6 bases short, with 12 bases between. Sequencing input: PBMCs or T cells enriched from blood (not recorded which). The source of this sequence is a woman aged 25 to 39 with acute COVID-19. This chain joins TRBV7-9 and TRBJ2-3; D is undetermined. The CDR3 DNA reads TGTGCCAGCGGTCCTTGGCCCGATACGCAGTATTTT. Protein product: CASGPWPDTQYF.